These 15 T cell receptor beta chains were sequenced from one sample in a study of T cells in Graves' hyperthyroidism and ophthalmopathy. RNA transcripts gave rise to amplified TCR beta CDR3 regions. The HTBI primer set was used in a first-round RT-PCR of the TCR CDR3. One entry per CDR3 protein, called by TCRdb with MiXCR from the multiplex PCR reads. The repertoire holds roughly 280,000 distinct CDR3 sequences, with over 15% as singletons. Sequenced: blood. The receptors derive from a woman between 55 and 75 years old with Graves' ophthalmopathy.

This clonotype was picked up many times. The chain uses TRBV5-1 and TRBJ2-2, with D maybe TRBD2 (6 bases). The CDR3 extends over 14 amino acids. Germline V lookup: CDR1 SGHRS, CDR2 YFSETQ. V lost 4 bases and J lost 13, with 20 bases in between. The chain's CDR3 is CASSRTSTGEALFF. DNA for the CDR3: TGCGCCAGCAGCCGCACTTCGACGGGGGAAGCGCTGTTTTTT.

This clonotype came up many times. The chain recombines TRBV11-1 with TRBJ1-2; D unresolved. The CDR3 is 15 residues long. From germline, CDR1 is SGHAT and CDR2 FQDESV (reference sequence). V was pared by 4 bases and J by 0 bases, with 12 bases between. The CDR3 nucleotides are TGTGCCAGCAGCTCCAGACTGATAGCTAACTATGGCTACACCTTC. It specifies CASSSRLIANYGYTF. The variable domain in full, with the rest retrieved from reference TRBV11-1 and TRBJ1-2, is EAEVAQSPRYKITEKSQAVAFWCDPISGHATLYWYRQILGQGPELLVQFQDESVVDDSQLPKDRFSAERLKGVDSTLKIQPAELGDSAMYLCASSSRLIANYGYTFGSGTRLTVV.

This clonotype was recorded many times. The V gene is TRBV20-1, the J gene TRBJ2-1, with D possibly matching TRBD1 (6 bases). There are 12 residues in the CDR3. Germline values: CDR1 DFQATT, CDR2 SNEGSKA (reference sequence). The chain's CDR3 is CRLRTAYNEQFF. In DNA form, the CDR3 reads TGCAGACTACGGACAGCCTACAATGAGCAGTTCTTC.

V is TRBV20-1 and J is TRBJ2-1; 8 bases fit TRBD2. Trimming removed 3 bases from V and 7 bases from J; junction bases left unmatched: 2. This CDR3 has 12 amino acids. Germline lookup yields CDR1 DFQATT and CDR2 SNEGSKA (reference sequence). The CDR3 spells CSARASGNEQFF. CDR3 DNA sequence: TGCAGTGCTAGGGCTAGCGGGAATGAGCAGTTCTTC.

V is TRBV11-1 and J is TRBJ2-3; 9 bases fit TRBD2. V trimming: 5 bases; J trimming: 3 bases; junction bases outside the gene matches: 6. Germline CDR1 reads SGHAT; CDR2 reads FQDESV (reference sequence). The CDR3 runs to 15 residues. The chain's CDR3 is CASSPPGLATDTQYF. The CDR3 coding sequence is TGTGCCAGCAGCCCACCGGGACTAGCTACAGATACGCAGTATTTT.

The table lists this clonotype with a few counts. The rearrangement joins TRBV12-3 or TRBV12-4 to TRBJ2-2; D gene unclear. V gave up 6 bases and J gave up 6 bases, with 14 bases separating them. The CDR3 loop spans 14 amino acids. The CDR3 protein is CASSPSHEPGELFF. The CDR3 DNA reads TGTGCCAGCAGCCCGAGCCATGAACCCGGGGAGCTGTTTTTT.

This clonotype was seen many times. The genes are TRBV18 and TRBJ2-1; 7 positions match TRBD2. Trimming removed 4 bases from V and 9 bases from J; junction bases left unmatched: 12. Germline loops: CDR1 KGHSH, CDR2 LQKENI. CDR3 length equals 15 residues. CDR3 sequence: CASSLTAGARGEQFF. The CDR3 coding sequence is TGTGCCAGCTCACTGACGGCGGGAGCCCGGGGTGAGCAGTTCTTC.

Points on this clonotype: A much larger clone lies a single base off, so this may be a read error. The rearrangement uses TRBV5-8 and TRBJ2-5, with D tentatively TRBD1 (6 bases). The CDR3 consists of 15 residues. CDR1 is SGHTS and CDR2 is YDEGEE in the germline V gene. This CDR3 is CAGSLPARGTETQYF. The CDR3, as DNA: TGTGCCGGCAGCTTACCTGCCAGGGGAACAGAGACCCAGTACTTC.

The chain employs TRBV5-4 and TRBJ1-2; TRBD1 aligns across 9 bases. Germline values: CDR1 SGHNT, CDR2 YYREEE (reference sequence). The CDR3 covers 14 residues. J lost 4 bases, V lost 4 bases, and 5 bases had no gene match. The CDR3 protein is CASSIDRGAYGYTF. CDR3 DNA: TGTGCCAGCAGCATTGACAGGGGGGCCTATGGCTACACCTTC.

This clonotype was picked up many times. V gene TRBV5-4 combines with J gene TRBJ1-1; D gene uncertain. The V gene's germline CDR1 is SGHNT and CDR2 YYREEE (reference sequence). CDR3 length: 14 residues. With 0 bases removed from V and 0 bases from J, the gap between germline ends came to 6 bases. This CDR3 is CASSLVGLNTEAFF. CDR3 sequence (DNA): TGTGCCAGCAGCTTGGTAGGGTTGAACACTGAAGCTTTCTTT.

This clonotype occurred many times. The V gene is TRBV11-2, the J gene TRBJ1-4; D uncertain. V lost 4 bases, J lost 4 bases, and 16 bases lay in between. CDR3 length: 16 residues. Germline loops: CDR1 SGHAT, CDR2 FQNNGV. The CDR3 nucleotides are TGTGCCAGCAGCTACATCGCGGGCGGATATAATGAAAAACTGTTTTTT. It specifies CASSYIAGGYNEKLFF.

This clonotype turned up a few times. This chain connects TRBV19 to TRBJ1-2; D gene uncertain. This CDR3 spans 15 amino acids. CDR1 and CDR2 (germline): LNHDA, SQIVND (reference sequence). Deletions cut 3 bases from V and 1 base from J, with 12 bases between. CDR3 sequence: CASSIRQEVNYGYTF. The CDR3 DNA is TGTGCCAGTAGTATTCGCCAGGAAGTTAACTATGGCTACACCTTC. Complete variable domain (other parts from reference TRBV19 and TRBJ1-2): DGGITQSPKYLFRKEGQNVTLSCEQNLNHDAMYWYRQDPGQGLRLIYYSQIVNDFQKGDIAEGYSVSREKKESFPLTVTSAQKNPTAFYLCASSIRQEVNYGYTFGSGTRLTVV.

V usage is TRBV15 and J usage is TRBJ2-6; D remains unclear. This CDR3 spans 15 amino acids. V lost 4 bases to trimming and J lost 2 bases, with 9 bases between them. Germline V lookup: CDR1 LNHNV, CDR2 YYDKDF (reference sequence). The CDR3 coding sequence is TGTGCCACCAGCATAAGTCATACTGGGGCCAACGTCCTGACTTTC. Translating gives CATSISHTGANVLTF.

The chain uses TRBV4-2 and TRBJ2-1, with 11 bases that match TRBD2. V was clipped by 3 bases and J by 5 bases; unmatched bases: 6. Germline CDR1 is LGHNA and CDR2 is YNFKEQ. This CDR3 region has 16 residues. The CDR3 DNA follows: TGTGCCAGCAGCCAGCTGGGACTAGCGGACGACAATGAGCAGTTCTTC. Protein: CASSQLGLADDNEQFF.

Many counts were recorded for this clonotype. This chain links TRBV5-5 with TRBJ2-3; 12 nucleotides match TRBD2. The CDR3 totals 17 residues. Trimming removed 2 bases from V and 6 bases from J; junction bases left unmatched: 10. Germline loops: CDR1 SGHKS, CDR2 YYEKEE (reference sequence). The CDR3 nucleotides read TGTGCCAGCAGCTTAACAAGGACTAGCGGGACGTTTGATACGCAGTATTTT. Its translation: CASSLTRTSGTFDTQYF.